This T cell receptor (beta chain) originates from a study of blood T cell repertoires in COVID-19. Study-wide background: Spain, Italy and the United States supplied samples that represented acute and convalescent COVID-19.

Study processing details: Reference gene primer amplification yielded estimated nucleated cell counts. TCRdb's table, derived via immunoSEQ multiplex PCR, lists solely in-frame clones and lacks some. The D gene and trimming were derived from the DNA, and the V and J assignments and clone size from that table. This table has approximately 160,000 clones, 85% to 95% appearing once. The TCR was taken from a man in his forties or fifties with acute or convalescent COVID-19. The sequencing input was peripheral blood.

CDR3 residues: CASVPEYRGRPDTQYF. DNA of the CDR3: TGTGCCAGTGTCCCGGAGTACAGGGGGCGCCCAGATACGCAGTATTTT. The rearrangement links TRBV19 to TRBJ2-3; 9 nucleotides agree with TRBD1. The length of the CDR3 is 16 residues. Per germline, CDR1 LNHDA and CDR2 SQIVND (reference sequence). The ends lost 8 bases at V and 4 bases at J; junction bases unmatched: 13.